This T cell receptor beta chain was obtained from a study of Ad26.COV2.S vaccination and SARS-CoV-2 variants. The CDR3 is 16 residues long. The germline gives CDR1 MDHEN, CDR2 SYDVKM. J was trimmed by 5 bases and V by 0 bases; bases with no gene match: 9. TCRdb's table, derived via immunoSEQ multiplex PCR, lists solely in-frame clones and lacks some. This sample yields 350,000 to 450,000 clones, of which around 91% are seen a single time; 1.5% to 2% belongs to the top ten. Noted treatment: 15 to 20 received Ad26.COV2.S at low or high dose, single or two shots; five or six received placebo; per-sample allocation not given. At day 63 after the first vaccine or placebo injection, samples were drawn.

The chain couples TRBV28 to TRBJ2-5; 7 bases are shared with TRBD2. This specimen consisted of peripheral blood, obtained in a trial of Ad26.COV2.S vaccine versus placebo. This receptor was taken from a person between 18 and 60 years old who received the Ad26.COV2.S COVID-19 vaccine or a placebo. The chain's CDR3 is CASSLWTSRVPETQYF. As DNA, the CDR3 is TGTGCCAGCAGTTTATGGACTAGCCGGGTTCCTGAGACCCAGTACTTC.